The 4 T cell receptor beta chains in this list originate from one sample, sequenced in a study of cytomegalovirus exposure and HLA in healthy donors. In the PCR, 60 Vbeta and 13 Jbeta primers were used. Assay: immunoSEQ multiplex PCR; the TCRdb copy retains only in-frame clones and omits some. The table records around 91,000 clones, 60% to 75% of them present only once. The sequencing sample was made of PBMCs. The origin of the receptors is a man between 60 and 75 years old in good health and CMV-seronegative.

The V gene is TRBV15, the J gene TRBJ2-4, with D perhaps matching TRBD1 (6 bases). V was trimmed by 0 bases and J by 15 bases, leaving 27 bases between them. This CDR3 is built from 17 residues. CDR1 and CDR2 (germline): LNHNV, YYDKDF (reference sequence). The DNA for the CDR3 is TGTGCCACCAGCAGAGATGGAACAGGGCGACAAGGCTTAGCCCGGTACTTC. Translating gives CATSRDGTGRQGLARYF.

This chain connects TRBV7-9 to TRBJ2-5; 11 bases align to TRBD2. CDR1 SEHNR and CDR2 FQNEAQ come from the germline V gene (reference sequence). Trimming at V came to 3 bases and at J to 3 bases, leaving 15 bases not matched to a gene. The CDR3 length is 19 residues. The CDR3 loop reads CASSFLRGVSGRAKETQYF. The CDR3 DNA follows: TGTGCCAGCAGCTTCCTTCGCGGGGTTAGCGGGAGGGCCAAAGAGACCCAGTACTTC.

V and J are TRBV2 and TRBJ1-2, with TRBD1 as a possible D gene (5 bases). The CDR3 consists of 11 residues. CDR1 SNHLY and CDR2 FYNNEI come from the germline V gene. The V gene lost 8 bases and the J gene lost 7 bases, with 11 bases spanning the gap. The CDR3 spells CASRGEAGYTF. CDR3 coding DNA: TGTGCCAGCCGAGGGGAGGCTGGCTACACCTTC.

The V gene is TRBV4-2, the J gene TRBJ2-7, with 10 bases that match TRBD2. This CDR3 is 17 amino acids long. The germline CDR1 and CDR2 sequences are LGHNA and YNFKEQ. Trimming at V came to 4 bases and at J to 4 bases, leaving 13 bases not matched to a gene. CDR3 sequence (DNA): TGTGCCAGCAGCCCACTGCTACTAGCGGGACCACTTTACGAGCAGTACTTC. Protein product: CASSPLLLAGPLYEQYF.